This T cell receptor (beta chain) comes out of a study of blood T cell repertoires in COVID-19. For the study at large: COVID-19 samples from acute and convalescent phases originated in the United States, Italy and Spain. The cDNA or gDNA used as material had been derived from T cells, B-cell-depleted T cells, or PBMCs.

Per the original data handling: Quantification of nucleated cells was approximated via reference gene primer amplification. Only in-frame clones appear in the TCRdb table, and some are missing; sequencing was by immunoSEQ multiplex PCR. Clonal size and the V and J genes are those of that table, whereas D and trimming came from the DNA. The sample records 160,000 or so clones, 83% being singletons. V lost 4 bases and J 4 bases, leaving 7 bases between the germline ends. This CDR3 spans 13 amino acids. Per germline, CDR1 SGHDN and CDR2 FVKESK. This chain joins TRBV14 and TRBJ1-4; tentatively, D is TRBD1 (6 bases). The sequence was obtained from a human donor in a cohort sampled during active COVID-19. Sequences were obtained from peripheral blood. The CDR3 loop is CASSRGGNEKLFF. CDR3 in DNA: TGTGCCAGCAGCCGAGGGGGTAATGAAAAACTGTTTTTT.